This T cell receptor (beta chain) was observed in a study of Ad26.COV2.S vaccination and SARS-CoV-2 variants. Trimming removed 6 bases from V and 2 bases from J; junction bases left unmatched: 6. CDR3 length equals 15 residues. CDR1 and CDR2 (germline): SGDLS, YYNGEE. As for treatment: around 19 received Ad26.COV2.S at low or high dose, single or two shots; several received placebo; per-sample allocation not given. Following the first vaccine or placebo injection, samples were taken on day 63. Only in-frame clones appear in the TCRdb table, and some are missing; sequencing was by immunoSEQ multiplex PCR. In the table there are about 400,000 clones, 83% of which are singletons.

The V call is TRBV9, the J call TRBJ2-3, with TRBD2 matching over 10 bases. Sequenced here: peripheral blood, sampled in a trial of Ad26.COV2.S vaccine versus placebo. The clonotype was recovered from a person aged 18-65 years who received the Ad26.COV2.S COVID-19 vaccine or a placebo. Here the CDR3 DNA reads TGTGCCAGCACCCTAGGACTAGCGGACACAGATACGCAGTATTTT. Encoded protein: CASTLGLADTDTQYF.